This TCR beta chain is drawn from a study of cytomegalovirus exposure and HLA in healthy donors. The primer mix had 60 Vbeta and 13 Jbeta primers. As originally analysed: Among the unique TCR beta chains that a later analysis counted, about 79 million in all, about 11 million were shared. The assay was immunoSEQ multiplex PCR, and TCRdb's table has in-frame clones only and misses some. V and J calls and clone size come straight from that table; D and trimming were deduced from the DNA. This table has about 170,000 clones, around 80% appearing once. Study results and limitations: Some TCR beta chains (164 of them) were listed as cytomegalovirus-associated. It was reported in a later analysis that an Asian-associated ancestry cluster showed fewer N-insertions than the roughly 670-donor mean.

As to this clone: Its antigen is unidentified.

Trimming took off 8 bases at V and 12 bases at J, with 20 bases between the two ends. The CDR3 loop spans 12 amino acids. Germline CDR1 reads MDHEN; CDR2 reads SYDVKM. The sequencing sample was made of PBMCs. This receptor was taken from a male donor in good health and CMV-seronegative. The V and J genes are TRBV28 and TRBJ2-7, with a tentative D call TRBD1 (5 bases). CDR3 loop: CASGPGRQLRYF. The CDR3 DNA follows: TGTGCCAGCGGCCCCGGGCGACAGCTTCGGTACTTC.